This TCR beta chain comes out of a study of cytomegalovirus exposure and HLA in healthy donors (dated by TCRdb to the late 2010s). Study-wide context: According to a later analysis, the roughly 130 validation repertoires were produced on the same platform as the roughly 720 repertoires of the first cohort. Besides the first cohort of 550 to 750 subjects, a separate validation cohort made up of 120 different subjects was used. The study combined high-throughput TCR immunosequencing, statistical association of individual TCRs with disease status, and machine learning to predict cytomegalovirus infection status. The study aimed to test whether signatures of past pathogen exposure could be identified by cataloging public T cell receptors.

Separate from the approximately 700-subject first cohort, the validation cohort of about 120 subjects was the group to which the donors belonged. A remark on this clone: Its antigen remains undetermined. No much larger clone exists at a distance of one base, and base qualities are not known.

Paper-wide results and their limitations: In both the original and validation cohorts, the classifier was reported to diagnose cytomegalovirus status with high specificity and sensitivity. The authors suggested that the approach could potentially be generalized to other disease states and immunological phenotypes. Of the cluster scores, 90% to 95% were above 0 in a later analysis, which found that TCRs clustered in the first cohort also tended to co-occur in the 90 to 150 validation repertoires. The study listed 164 TCR beta chains as associated with cytomegalovirus. While some public TCRs were present in many individuals, most TCR sequences turned up only very rarely across donors. In vitro tests confirmed that three of the cytomegalovirus-associated TCR beta chains recognize cytomegalovirus antigens. The validation cohort had no HLA typing available for a later analysis, so co-occurrence within that cohort was assessed over all 120 or so repertoires.

The germline V gene sets CDR1 to SGDLS and CDR2 to YYNGEE. CDR3 length: 18 amino acids, cysteine to phenylalanine. CDR3 DNA only is kept here, 54 bases in frame from base 1. V and J are truncated by 4 bases and 2 bases respectively, leaving an intervening sequence of 23 bases. The library was prepared using the immunoSEQ multiplex PCR assay. Under the source paper's analysis protocol: A statistical classification framework was developed to diagnose cytomegalovirus status using the catalog of TCR beta chain sequences. This immuneACCESS table, as held by TCRdb, lists in-frame sequences with V and J called but not all clones. Of the missing ones, under half trace to an unresolved V gene in checked studies; the others have no known cause. Clone size and V and J calls were adopted from that table, with D and trimming inferred from the DNA. The sample table shows 190,000 or so clones, and about 80% are seen once. Of the sample, about 2.8% is held by the ten largest clones.

This TCR came from a woman in her late teens or twenties in good health and CMV-seropositive. The sequencing sample was made of PBMCs. The sequence links TRBV9 to TRBJ2-3, with TRBD1 tentatively as D gene (5 bases match). The CDR3 has the sequence CASSHPRQRTFDTDTQYF. The sequenced DNA is TGTGCCAGCAGCCATCCCCGACAGCGAACCTTCGACACAGATACGCAGTATTTT. Outside the CDR3, residues come from the reference TRBV9 and TRBJ2-3 proteins, so the full variable domain is: DSGVTQTPKHLITATGQRVTLRCSPRSGDLSVYWYQQSLDQGLQFLIQYYNGEERAKGNILERFSAQQFPDLHSELNLSSLELGDSALYFCASSHPRQRTFDTDTQYFGPGTRLTVL.